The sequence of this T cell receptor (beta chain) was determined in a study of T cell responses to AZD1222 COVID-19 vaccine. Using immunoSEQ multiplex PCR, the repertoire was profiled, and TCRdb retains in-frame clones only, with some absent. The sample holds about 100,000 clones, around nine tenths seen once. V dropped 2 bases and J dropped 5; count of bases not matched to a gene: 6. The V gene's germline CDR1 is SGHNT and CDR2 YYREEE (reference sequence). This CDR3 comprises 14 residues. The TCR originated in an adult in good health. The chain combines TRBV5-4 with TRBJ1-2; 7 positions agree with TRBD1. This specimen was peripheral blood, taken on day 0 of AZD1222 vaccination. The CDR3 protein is CASSFRGERYGYTF. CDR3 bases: TGTGCCAGCAGCTTCAGGGGGGAGAGGTATGGCTACACCTTC.